This TCR beta chain was retrieved from a study of T cell responses to AZD1222 COVID-19 vaccine. Produced via immunoSEQ multiplex PCR; TCRdb's table is partial and in-frame only. Of 130,000 or so clones listed, 70% to 90% were seen once; the top ten hold approximately 12%. This CDR3 has 12 residues. Germline V gene data show CDR1 as SGHKS and CDR2 as YYEKEE (reference sequence). Trimming removed 5 bases from V and 9 bases from J, with 14 bases in between. The clonotype comes from an adult in good health. This chain uses TRBV5-5 with TRBJ1-1; D uncertain. The sample consisted of peripheral blood, taken on day 0 of AZD1222 vaccination. CDR3 residues: CASSYLGEKAFF. The CDR3 DNA reads as TGTGCCAGCAGTTACCTCGGGGAGAAAGCTTTCTTT.